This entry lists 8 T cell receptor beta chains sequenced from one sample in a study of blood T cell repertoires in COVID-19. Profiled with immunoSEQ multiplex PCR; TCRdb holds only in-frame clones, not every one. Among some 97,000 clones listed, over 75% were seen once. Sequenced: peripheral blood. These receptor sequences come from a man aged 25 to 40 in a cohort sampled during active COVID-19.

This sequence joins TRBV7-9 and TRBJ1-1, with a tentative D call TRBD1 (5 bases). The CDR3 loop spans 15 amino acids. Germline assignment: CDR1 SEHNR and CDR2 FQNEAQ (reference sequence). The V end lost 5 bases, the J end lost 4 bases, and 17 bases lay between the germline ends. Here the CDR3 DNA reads TGTGCCAGCAGCCCGGTGGGGCCTCGGGTCACTGAAGCTTTCTTT. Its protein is CASSPVGPRVTEAFF.

The CDR3 sequence: CASRLQNTEAFF. The CDR3 nucleotides are TGTGCCAGCAGACTACAGAACACTGAAGCTTTCTTT. The rearrangement uses TRBV6-5 and TRBJ1-1; no reliable D call. The CDR3 has 12 amino acids. From germline, CDR1 is MNHEY and CDR2 SVGAGI. V was pared by 6 bases and J by 1 base, with 6 bases between.

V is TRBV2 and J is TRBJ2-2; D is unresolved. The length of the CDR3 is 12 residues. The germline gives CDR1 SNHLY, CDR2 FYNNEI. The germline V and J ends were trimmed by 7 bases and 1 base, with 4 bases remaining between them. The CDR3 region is CASKQNTGELFF. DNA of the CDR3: TGTGCCAGCAAGCAGAACACCGGGGAGCTGTTTTTT.

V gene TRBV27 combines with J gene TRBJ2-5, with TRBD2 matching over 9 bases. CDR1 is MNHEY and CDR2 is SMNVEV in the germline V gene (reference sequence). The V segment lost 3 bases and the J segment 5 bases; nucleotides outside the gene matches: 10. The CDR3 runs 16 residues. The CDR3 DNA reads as TGTGCCAGCAGTTTGATTAGCGGGGGTTTGGGCGAGACCCAGTACTTC. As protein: CASSLISGGLGETQYF.

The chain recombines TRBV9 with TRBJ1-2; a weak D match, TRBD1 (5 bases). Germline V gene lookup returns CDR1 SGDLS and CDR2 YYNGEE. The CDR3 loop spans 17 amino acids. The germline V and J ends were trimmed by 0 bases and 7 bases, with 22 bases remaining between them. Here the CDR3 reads CASSVAARQPTGGGYTF. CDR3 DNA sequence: TGTGCCAGCAGCGTAGCAGCGCGACAGCCCACCGGGGGTGGCTACACCTTC. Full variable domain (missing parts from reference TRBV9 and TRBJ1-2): DSGVTQTPKHLITATGQRVTLRCSPRSGDLSVYWYQQSLDQGLQFLIQYYNGEERAKGNILERFSAQQFPDLHSELNLSSLELGDSALYFCASSVAARQPTGGGYTFGSGTRLTVV.

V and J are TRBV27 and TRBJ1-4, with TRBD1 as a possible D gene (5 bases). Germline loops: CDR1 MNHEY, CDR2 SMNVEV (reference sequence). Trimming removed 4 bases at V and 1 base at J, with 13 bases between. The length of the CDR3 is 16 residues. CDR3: CASSSIPGRTNEKLFF. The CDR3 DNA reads TGTGCCAGCAGTTCGATACCAGGGCGAACTAATGAAAAACTGTTTTTT.

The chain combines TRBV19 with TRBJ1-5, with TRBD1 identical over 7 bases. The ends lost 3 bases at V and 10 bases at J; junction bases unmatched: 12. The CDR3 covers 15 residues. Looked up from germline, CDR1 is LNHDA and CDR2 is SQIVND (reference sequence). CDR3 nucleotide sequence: TGTGCCAGTAGTATCGGACAGGCCGCCTTTAGCCCCCAGCATTTT. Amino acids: CASSIGQAAFSPQHF.

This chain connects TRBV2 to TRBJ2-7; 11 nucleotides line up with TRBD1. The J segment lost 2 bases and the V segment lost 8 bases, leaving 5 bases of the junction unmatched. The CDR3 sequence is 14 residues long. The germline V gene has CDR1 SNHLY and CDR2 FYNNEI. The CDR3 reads CASVAGQGAYEQYF. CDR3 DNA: TGTGCCAGCGTAGCGGGACAGGGGGCCTACGAGCAGTACTTC. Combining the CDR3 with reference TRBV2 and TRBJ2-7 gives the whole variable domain EPEVTQTPSHQVTQMGQEVILRCVPISNHLYFYWYRQILGQKVEFLVSFYNNEISEKSEIFDDQFSVERPDGSNFTLKIRSTKLEDSAMYFCASVAGQGAYEQYFGPGTRLTVT.